The clone carrying this T cell receptor (beta chain) was detected only a few times. The antigen remains undetermined. Unique molecular identifiers were added to individual cDNA molecules. From the 5' RACE reads, TCRdb called clonotypes with MiXCR, one entry per CDR3 protein. The table has 70,000 to 75,000 distinct CDR3 sequences, over 9% seen once. These data come from a study of early T cells in non-severe SARS-CoV-2 infection. Background on the study: The sequenced material was bulk RNA from unsorted whole blood, and its chains were unpaired.

The study's findings and limits: Anti-spike CD8 responses were favored in VDJdb matching, and private and CD4 specificities were missed.

The sequenced material came from whole blood. The receptor comes from an adult who was a healthcare worker with PCR-confirmed SARS-CoV-2 infection or an uninfected control (not recorded which).

The CDR3 DNA reads TGTGCCAGCAGTATTTTACAGGGAGGCTACACCTTC. It is translated as CASSILQGGYTF. The chain recombines TRBV28 with TRBJ1-2; D might be TRBD1 (6 bases). This CDR3 comprises 12 residues. Germline CDR1 and CDR2: MDHEN and SYDVKM. The germline V and J ends were trimmed by 5 bases and 8 bases, with 12 bases remaining between them.